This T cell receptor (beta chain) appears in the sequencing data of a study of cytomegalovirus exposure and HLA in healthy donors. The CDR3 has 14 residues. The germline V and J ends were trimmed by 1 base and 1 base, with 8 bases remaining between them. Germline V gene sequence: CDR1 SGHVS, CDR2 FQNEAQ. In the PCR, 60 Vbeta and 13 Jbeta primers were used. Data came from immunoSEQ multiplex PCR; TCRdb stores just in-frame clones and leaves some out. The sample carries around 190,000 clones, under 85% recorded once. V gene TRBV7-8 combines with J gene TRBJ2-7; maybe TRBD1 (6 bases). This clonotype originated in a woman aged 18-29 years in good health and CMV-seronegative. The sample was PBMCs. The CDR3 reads CASSLGGQSYEQYF. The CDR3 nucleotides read TGTGCCAGCAGCTTAGGGGGACAATCCTACGAGCAGTACTTC.